A single count supports the clone carrying this T cell receptor (beta chain). The antigen remains undetermined. The data originate from a study of PD-1 blockade in classical Hodgkin lymphoma. Time point noted: newly diagnosed, previously untreated cHL patient sample. Notes on the study in general: Relapsed/refractory patients reportedly had lower baseline diversity than newly diagnosed patients.

Libraries were prepared by immunoSEQ multiplex PCR; TCRdb keeps only in-frame clonotypes and omits some of them. The sample has 15,000 to 20,000 clones, approximately 86% seen once; the top ten hold about 4.2%. The CDR3 sequence is 15 residues long. This rearrangement joins TRBV21-1 to TRBJ1-2; the D call of TRBD1 is as the table states it, not checked on the DNA. TRBV21-1 corresponds to a pseudogene. The sample consisted of peripheral blood mononuclear cells (PBMCs). The source is a human donor with classical Hodgkin lymphoma. The CDR3 protein is CASSNDRAFNYGYTF. CDR3 nucleotide sequence: TGTGCCAGCAGCAACGACAGGGCCTTTAACTATGGCTACACCTTC.